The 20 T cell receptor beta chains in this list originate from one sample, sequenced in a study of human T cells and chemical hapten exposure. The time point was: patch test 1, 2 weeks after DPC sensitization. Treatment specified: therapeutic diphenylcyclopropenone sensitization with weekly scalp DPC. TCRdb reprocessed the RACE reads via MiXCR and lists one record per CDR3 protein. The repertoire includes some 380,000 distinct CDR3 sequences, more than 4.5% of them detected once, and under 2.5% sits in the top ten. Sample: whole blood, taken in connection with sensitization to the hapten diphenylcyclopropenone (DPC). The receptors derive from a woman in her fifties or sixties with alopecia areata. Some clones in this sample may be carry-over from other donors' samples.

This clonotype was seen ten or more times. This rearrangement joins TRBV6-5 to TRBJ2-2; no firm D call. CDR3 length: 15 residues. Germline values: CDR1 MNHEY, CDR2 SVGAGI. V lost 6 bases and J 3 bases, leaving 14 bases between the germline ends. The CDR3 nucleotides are TGTGCCAGCAGCAGGTACTTCCCGGACACCGGGGAGCTGTTTTTT. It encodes CASSRYFPDTGELFF.

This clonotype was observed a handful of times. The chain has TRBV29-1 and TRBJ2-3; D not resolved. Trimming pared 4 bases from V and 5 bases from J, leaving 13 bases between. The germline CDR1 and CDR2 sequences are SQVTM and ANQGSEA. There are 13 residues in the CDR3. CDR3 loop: CSVGELLLDTQYF. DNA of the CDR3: TGCAGCGTTGGGGAACTGCTCTTAGATACGCAGTATTTT.

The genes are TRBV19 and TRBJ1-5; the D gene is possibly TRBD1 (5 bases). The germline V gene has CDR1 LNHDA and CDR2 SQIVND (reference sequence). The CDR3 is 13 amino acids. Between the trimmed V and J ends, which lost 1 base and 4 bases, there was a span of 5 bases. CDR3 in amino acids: CASSIGTNQPQHF. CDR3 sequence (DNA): TGTGCCAGTAGTATAGGGACAAATCAGCCCCAGCATTTT.

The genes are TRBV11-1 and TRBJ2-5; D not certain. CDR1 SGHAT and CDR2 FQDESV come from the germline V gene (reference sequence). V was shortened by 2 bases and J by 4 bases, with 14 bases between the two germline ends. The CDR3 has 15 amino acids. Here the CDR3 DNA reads TGTGCCAGCAGCTTATCCACCTATACACGAGAGACCCAGTACTTC. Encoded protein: CASSLSTYTRETQYF.

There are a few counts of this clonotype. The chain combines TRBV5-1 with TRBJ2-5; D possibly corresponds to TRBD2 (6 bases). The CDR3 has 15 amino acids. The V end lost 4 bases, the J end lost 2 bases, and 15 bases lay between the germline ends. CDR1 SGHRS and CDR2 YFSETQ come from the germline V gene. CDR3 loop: CASSPQGGGQETQYF. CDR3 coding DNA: TGCGCCAGCAGCCCCCAGGGAGGCGGGCAAGAGACCCAGTACTTC.

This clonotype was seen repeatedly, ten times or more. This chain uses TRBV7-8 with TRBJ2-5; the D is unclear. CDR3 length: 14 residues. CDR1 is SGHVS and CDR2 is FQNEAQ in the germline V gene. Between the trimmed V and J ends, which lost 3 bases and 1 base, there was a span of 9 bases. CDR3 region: CASSFQNGQETQYF. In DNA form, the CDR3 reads TGTGCCAGCAGCTTCCAGAATGGCCAAGAGACCCAGTACTTC.

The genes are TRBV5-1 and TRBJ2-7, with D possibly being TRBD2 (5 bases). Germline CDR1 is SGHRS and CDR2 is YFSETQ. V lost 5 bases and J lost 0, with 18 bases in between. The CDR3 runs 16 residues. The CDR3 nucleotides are TGCGCCAGCAGGCTCAACGGGAAGGGAGCCTCCTACGAGCAGTACTTC. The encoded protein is CASRLNGKGASYEQYF.

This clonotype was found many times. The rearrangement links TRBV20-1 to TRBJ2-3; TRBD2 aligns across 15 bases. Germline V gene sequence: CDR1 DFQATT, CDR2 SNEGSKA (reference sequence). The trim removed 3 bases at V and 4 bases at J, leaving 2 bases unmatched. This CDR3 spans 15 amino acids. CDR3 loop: CSASGLAGGPDTQYF. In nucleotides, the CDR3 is TGCAGTGCTAGTGGACTAGCGGGGGGGCCAGATACGCAGTATTTT.

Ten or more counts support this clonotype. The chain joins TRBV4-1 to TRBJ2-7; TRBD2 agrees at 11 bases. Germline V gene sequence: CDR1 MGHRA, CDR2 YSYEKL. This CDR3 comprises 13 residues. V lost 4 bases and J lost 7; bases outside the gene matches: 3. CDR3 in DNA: TGCGCCAGCAGCCCCACTAGCGGGGGTGAGCAGTACTTC. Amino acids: CASSPTSGGEQYF.

This CDR3 is CASNRDGLGNIQYF. Here the CDR3 DNA reads TGTGCCAGCAACCGGGACGGCCTAGGAAACATTCAGTACTTC. The rearrangement links TRBV6-1 to TRBJ2-4; D is perhaps TRBD1 or TRBD2 (5 bases each). V dropped 7 bases and J dropped 6 bases, with 16 bases sitting between them. The CDR3 has 14 residues. Germline lookup yields CDR1 MNHNS and CDR2 SASEGT.

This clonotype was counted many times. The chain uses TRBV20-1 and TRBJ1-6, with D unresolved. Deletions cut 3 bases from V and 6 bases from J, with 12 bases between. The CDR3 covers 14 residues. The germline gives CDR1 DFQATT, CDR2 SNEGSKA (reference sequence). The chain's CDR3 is CSASGWQLNSPLHF. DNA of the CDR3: TGCAGTGCTAGTGGTTGGCAGCTTAATTCACCCCTCCACTTT.

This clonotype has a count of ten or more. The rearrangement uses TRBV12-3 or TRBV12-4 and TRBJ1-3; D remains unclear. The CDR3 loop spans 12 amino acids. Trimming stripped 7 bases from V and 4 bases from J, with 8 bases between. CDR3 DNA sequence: TGTGCCAGCACCCCAGGAGGAAACACCATATATTTT. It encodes CASTPGGNTIYF.

The CDR3, as DNA: TGTGCCAGCAGTTCCACGGGGAGGGGCTACACCTTC. This encodes CASSSTGRGYTF. This chain connects TRBV28 to TRBJ1-2; D not resolved. CDR1 is MDHEN, CDR2 SYDVKM, per germline. The CDR3 is 12 residues long. V lost 4 bases and J lost 8, with 11 bases in between.

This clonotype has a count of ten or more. The CDR3 DNA is TGTGCCAGCAGACCTGGGACTAGCGGGGTGCCGAGCTCCTACGAGCAGTACTTC. It yields the protein CASRPGTSGVPSSYEQYF. The chain joins TRBV6-1 to TRBJ2-7; 13 bases align to TRBD2. The J segment lost 0 bases and the V segment lost 6 bases, leaving 11 bases of the junction unmatched. Germline CDR1 is MNHNS and CDR2 is SASEGT. The CDR3 has 18 amino acids.

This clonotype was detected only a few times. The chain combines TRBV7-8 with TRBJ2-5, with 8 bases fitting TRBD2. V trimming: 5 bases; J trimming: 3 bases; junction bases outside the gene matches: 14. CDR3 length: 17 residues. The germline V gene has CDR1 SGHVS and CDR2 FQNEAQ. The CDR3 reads CASSPQLGSGGEETQYF. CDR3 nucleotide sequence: TGTGCCAGCAGCCCTCAGTTAGGCAGCGGGGGTGAAGAGACCCAGTACTTC.

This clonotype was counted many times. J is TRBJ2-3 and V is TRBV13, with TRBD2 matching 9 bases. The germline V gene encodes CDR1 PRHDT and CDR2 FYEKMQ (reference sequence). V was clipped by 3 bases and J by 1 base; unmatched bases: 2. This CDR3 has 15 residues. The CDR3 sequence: CASSFSSGGTDTQYF. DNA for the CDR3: TGTGCCAGCAGCTTCTCTAGCGGGGGCACAGATACGCAGTATTTT.

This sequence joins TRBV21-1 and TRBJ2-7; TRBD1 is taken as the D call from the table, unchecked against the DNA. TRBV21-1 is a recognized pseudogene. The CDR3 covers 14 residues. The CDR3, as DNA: TGTGCCAGCTCGGGACACTCGAAGCCCTACGAGCAGTACTTC. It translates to CASSGHSKPYEQYF.

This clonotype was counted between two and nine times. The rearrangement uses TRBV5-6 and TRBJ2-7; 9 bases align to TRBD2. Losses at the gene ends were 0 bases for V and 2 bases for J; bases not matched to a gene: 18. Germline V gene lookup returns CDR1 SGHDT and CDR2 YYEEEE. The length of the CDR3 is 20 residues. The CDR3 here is CASSLGEPSGEYSPPYEQYF. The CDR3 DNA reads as TGTGCCAGCAGCTTGGGGGAGCCTAGCGGGGAGTACAGTCCCCCCTACGAGCAGTACTTC.

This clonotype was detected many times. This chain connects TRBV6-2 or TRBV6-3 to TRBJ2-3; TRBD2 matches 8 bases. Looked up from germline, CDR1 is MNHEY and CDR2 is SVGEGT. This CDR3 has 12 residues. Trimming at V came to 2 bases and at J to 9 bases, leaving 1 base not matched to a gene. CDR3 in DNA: TGTGCCAGCAGTTACGTAGCGGGGACGCAGTATTTT. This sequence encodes CASSYVAGTQYF.

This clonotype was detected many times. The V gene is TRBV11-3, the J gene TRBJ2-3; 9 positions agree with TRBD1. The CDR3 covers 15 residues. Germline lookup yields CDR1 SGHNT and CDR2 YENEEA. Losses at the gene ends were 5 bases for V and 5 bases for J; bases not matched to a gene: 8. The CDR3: CASSPRQGGIDTQYF. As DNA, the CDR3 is TGTGCCAGCAGCCCACGACAGGGGGGGATAGATACGCAGTATTTT.